These T cell receptor beta chains were read from a single sample in a study of cytomegalovirus exposure and HLA in healthy donors. Only in-frame clones appear in the TCRdb table, and some are missing; sequencing was by immunoSEQ multiplex PCR. The sample lists 90,000 to 150,000 clones, approximately 85% occurring once. The specimen was PBMCs. These receptors were collected from a man aged 18 to 29 in good health and CMV-seronegative. The CDR3 runs from the conserved cysteine through the conserved F or W. Fields, in order: clone size, J gene, V gene, CDR3 length, CDR3 protein. Expanded clones are given a class, and other clones once, few, many or no size at all.

size: .
J: TRBJ1-2
V: TRBV30
length: 14
CDR3: CAWGEQGADYGYTF

size: few
J: TRBJ2-1
V: TRBV27
length: 19
CDR3: CASSLSEVAGGPFYNEQFF

size: .
J: TRBJ2-7
V: TRBV14
length: 16
CDR3: CASSQGRGLSGYEQYF

size: .
J: TRBJ2-1
V: TRBV15
length: 18
CDR3: CATSRDLVALAGGSEQFF

size: .
J: TRBJ1-1
V: TRBV19
length: 14
CDR3: CASSNRDTNTEAFF

size: .
J: TRBJ1-1
V: TRBV9
length: 15
CDR3: CASSVDGRMNTEAFF

size: once
J: TRBJ1-1
V: TRBV14
length: 14
CDR3: CASSQGVSRTEAFF

size: .
J: TRBJ1-5
V: TRBV6-6
length: 15
CDR3: CASSLRTGSNQPQHF

size: .
J: TRBJ2-7
V: TRBV6-5
length: 15
CDR3: CASSYSWTSSYEQYF

size: .
J: TRBJ2-7
V: TRBV27
length: 14
CDR3: CASSFGTSVHEQYF

size: .
J: TRBJ1-1
V: TRBV5-1
length: 15
CDR3: CASSSRADRGPEAFF

size: .
J: TRBJ2-1
V: TRBV13
length: 14
CDR3: CASSSRESYNEQFF

size: .
J: TRBJ2-7
V: TRBV6-5
length: 13
CDR3: CASSRGTTDEQYF

size: .
J: TRBJ2-1
V: TRBV6-1
length: 16
CDR3: CASSEEEGGGYNEQFF

size: .
J: TRBJ2-1
V: TRBV6-6
length: 15
CDR3: CASSYVAGRDGEQFF

size: few
J: TRBJ2-7
V: TRBV5-1
length: 13
CDR3: CASSLQSPYEQYF

size: .
J: TRBJ2-3
V: TRBV29-1
length: 11
CDR3: CSVDSSDTQYF

size: .
J: TRBJ2-1
V: TRBV6-5
length: 15
CDR3: CASRGLAGVANEQFF

size: .
J: TRBJ1-6
V: TRBV19
length: 14
CDR3: CASSIASTGAPLHF

size: few
J: TRBJ1-2
V: TRBV27
length: 14
CDR3: CASLLGRGIYGYTF

size: .
J: TRBJ1-2
V: TRBV6-5
length: 14
CDR3: CASSYDRSNYGYTF

size: .
J: TRBJ2-5
V: TRBV5-6
length: 15
CDR3: CASSPRTGPQETQYF

size: .
J: TRBJ1-1
V: TRBV5-6
length: 16
CDR3: CASSLQGVRTLTEAFF

size: once
J: TRBJ2-7
V: TRBV4-2
length: 17
CDR3: CASSQVITGTQFYEQYF

size: once
J: TRBJ1-1
V: TRBV4-1
length: 17
CDR3: CASSQEGGRLGNTEAFF

size: .
J: TRBJ2-1
V: TRBV5-1
length: 14
CDR3: CASSLEYPYNEQFF

size: .
J: TRBJ1-2
V: TRBV30
length: 13
CDR3: CASLTGGGVGYTF

size: .
J: TRBJ2-1
V: TRBV19
length: 12
CDR3: CASSIYGNEQFF

size: .
J: TRBJ2-5
V: TRBV12-5
length: 16
CDR3: CASGLVGSGVQETQYF

size: .
J: TRBJ2-5
V: TRBV10-1
length: 14
CDR3: CASSESGDQETQYF

size: .
J: TRBJ2-1
V: TRBV15
length: 16
CDR3: CATSRSTGTGGDEQFF

size: .
J: TRBJ2-5
V: TRBV2
length: 15
CDR3: CASSEGRRDRETQYF

size: .
J: TRBJ2-3
V: TRBV29-1
length: 14
CDR3: CSGRGIASTDTQYF

size: .
J: TRBJ1-2
V: TRBV5-1
length: 17
CDR3: CASQVGGGGGANYGYTF

size: .
J: TRBJ2-1
V: TRBV5-6
length: 13
CDR3: CASSLVRGSSKFF

size: .
J: TRBJ2-1
V: TRBV30
length: 15
CDR3: CAWSTFSSSYNEQFF

size: .
J: TRBJ2-7
V: TRBV19
length: 15
CDR3: CASSISGEGVYEQYF

size: .
J: TRBJ2-3
V: TRBV4-2
length: 18
CDR3: CASSQGRSGGIGTDTQYF

size: .
J: TRBJ2-2
V: TRBV6-4
length: 13
CDR3: CASSLADTGELFF

size: .
J: TRBJ2-3
V: TRBV5-6
length: 13
CDR3: CASSYGARDTQYF

size: .
J: TRBJ2-7
V: TRBV30
length: 14
CDR3: CAWKLGDRLYEQYF

size: .
J: TRBJ1-5
V: TRBV27
length: 15
CDR3: CASSLSGLSNQPQHF

size: many
J: TRBJ2-7
V: TRBV6-1
length: 15
CDR3: CASSEGAGGPAEQYF

size: .
J: TRBJ1-2
V: TRBV7-2
length: 13
CDR3: CASSLGGTYGYTF

size: few
J: TRBJ1-6
V: TRBV4-1
length: 15
CDR3: CASSLRTGSNSPLHF

size: .
J: TRBJ2-2
V: TRBV6-5
length: 16
CDR3: CASSYTSGRTPGELFF